The rows below give T cell receptor beta chains drawn from one sample of a study of naive and memory T cell subsets. TCRdb independently ran MiXCR on the UMI-ligation and nested PCR reads; one entry per CDR3 protein. The sample includes some 40,000 distinct CDR3 sequences, 11% of them seen just once. This specimen was skin, taken from a tuberculin skin test site. The receptors here all came from an adult in good health. The CDR3 runs from the conserved cysteine through the conserved F or W. D genes are given only for firm matches. A row's size may be missing; if present it is once, few, many or a size class.

d_call: .; clone_size: many; v_call: TRBV6-5; j_call: TRBJ1-2; cdr3_nt: TGTGCCAGCAGTTACAGCGGGACCCAAGCTAACTATGGCTACACCTTC; cdr3_aa: CASSYSGTQANYGYTF
d_call: TRBD2; clone_size: many; v_call: TRBV12-3/TRBV12-4; j_call: TRBJ2-1; cdr3_nt: TGTGCCAGCAGCACGGGACTAGCGGGAGTTGGCTCCTACAATGAGCAGTTCTTC; cdr3_aa: CASSTGLAGVGSYNEQFF
d_call: .; clone_size: many; v_call: TRBV29-1; j_call: TRBJ2-1; cdr3_nt: TGCAGCGTACAGTTGAGCTCCTACAATGAGCAGTTCTTC; cdr3_aa: CSVQLSSYNEQFF
d_call: TRBD1; clone_size: many; v_call: TRBV20-1; j_call: TRBJ1-5; cdr3_nt: TGCAGTGCGGAGAACAGGGGAGGAGCTCAGCCCCAGCATTTT; cdr3_aa: CSAENRGGAQPQHF
d_call: .; clone_size: .; v_call: TRBV5-1; j_call: TRBJ1-2; cdr3_nt: TGCGCCAGCAGCTCCCCCGGGACAAGGGACGGCTACACCTTC; cdr3_aa: CASSSPGTRDGYTF
d_call: TRBD2; clone_size: many; v_call: TRBV20-1; j_call: TRBJ2-2; cdr3_nt: TGCAGTGCTCGGACTAGCGGGAGGGGACCCGGGGAGCTGTTTTTT; cdr3_aa: CSARTSGRGPGELFF
d_call: .; clone_size: few; v_call: TRBV28; j_call: TRBJ1-6; cdr3_nt: TGTGCCAGCAGTTTAGAACAGGCGGGAAACAATTCACCCCTCCACTTT; cdr3_aa: CASSLEQAGNNSPLHF
d_call: .; clone_size: few; v_call: TRBV7-2; j_call: TRBJ2-1; cdr3_nt: TGTGCCAGCAGCCCGGGTTCCTACAATGAGCAGTTCTTC; cdr3_aa: CASSPGSYNEQFF
d_call: .; clone_size: few; v_call: TRBV10-3; j_call: TRBJ2-5; cdr3_nt: TGTGCCACCAAGGGCAGGAACCAGTACTTC; cdr3_aa: CATKGRNQYF
d_call: TRBD2; clone_size: few; v_call: TRBV28; j_call: TRBJ2-7; cdr3_nt: TGTGCCACCAGGGGGGAAACTAGCGGGAGCTACGAGCAGTACTTC; cdr3_aa: CATRGETSGSYEQYF
d_call: .; clone_size: .; v_call: TRBV7-9; j_call: TRBJ1-1; cdr3_nt: TGTGCCAGCAGCTCGCAGGTAACTGAAGCTTTCTTT; cdr3_aa: CASSSQVTEAFF
d_call: TRBD2; clone_size: many; v_call: TRBV2; j_call: TRBJ2-3; cdr3_nt: TGTGCCAGCAGGGTCCTGGGGGGGTTAACAGATACGCAGTATTTT; cdr3_aa: CASRVLGGLTDTQYF
d_call: .; clone_size: .; v_call: TRBV6-1; j_call: TRBJ2-2; cdr3_nt: TGTGCCAGCAGTGCCGGGAGATACACCGGGGAGCTGTTTTTT; cdr3_aa: CASSAGRYTGELFF
d_call: TRBD1; clone_size: few; v_call: TRBV5-1; j_call: TRBJ1-1; cdr3_nt: TGCGCCAGCAGATCAGGGGGCAGCCCGGACACTGAAGCTTTCTTT; cdr3_aa: CASRSGGSPDTEAFF
d_call: .; clone_size: many; v_call: TRBV5-1; j_call: TRBJ2-7; cdr3_nt: TGCGCCAGCAGCTTGGAGACGACCTACGAGCAGTACTTC; cdr3_aa: CASSLETTYEQYF
d_call: .; clone_size: few; v_call: TRBV19; j_call: TRBJ1-5; cdr3_nt: TGTGCCAGTAGTATATTGGGGAGGGGAGGTCAGCCCCAGCATTTT; cdr3_aa: CASSILGRGGQPQHF
d_call: TRBD1; clone_size: many; v_call: TRBV7-9; j_call: TRBJ1-1; cdr3_nt: TGTGCCAGCAGCCTGAGACAGGGGGGAGTCACTGAAGCTTTCTTT; cdr3_aa: CASSLRQGGVTEAFF
d_call: .; clone_size: many; v_call: TRBV20-1; j_call: TRBJ1-5; cdr3_nt: TGCAGTGCTAGAGATTTAAGTCAGCCCCAGCATTTT; cdr3_aa: CSARDLSQPQHF
d_call: .; clone_size: many; v_call: TRBV7-9; j_call: TRBJ1-1; cdr3_nt: TGTGCCAGCAGCCCCACCGAACTTAGGAACACTGAAGCTTTCTTT; cdr3_aa: CASSPTELRNTEAFF
d_call: .; clone_size: .; v_call: TRBV5-4; j_call: TRBJ2-7; cdr3_nt: TGTGCCAGCAGTTCTACCCCCACTGGGATTTTGGGGAGGAGCTCCTACGAGCAGTACTTC; cdr3_aa: CASSSTPTGILGRSSYEQYF
d_call: .; clone_size: many; v_call: TRBV20-1; j_call: TRBJ2-2; cdr3_nt: TGCAGTGCTCAATCTTCGACAGGCACCGGGGAGCTGTTTTTT; cdr3_aa: CSAQSSTGTGELFF
d_call: TRBD2; clone_size: few; v_call: TRBV2; j_call: TRBJ2-5; cdr3_nt: TGTGCCAGCAGTGATCCGGGAGGCCCCCGAGAGACCCAGTACTTC; cdr3_aa: CASSDPGGPRETQYF
d_call: TRBD2; clone_size: few; v_call: TRBV20-1; j_call: TRBJ2-1; cdr3_nt: TGCAGTGCTAGGAAGCCGGGACTAGCGGGAATTGAGCAGTTCTTC; cdr3_aa: CSARKPGLAGIEQFF
d_call: .; clone_size: .; v_call: TRBV19; j_call: TRBJ2-5; cdr3_nt: TGTGCCAGTAGTACAGGGGGGGAGACCCAGTACTTC; cdr3_aa: CASSTGGETQYF
d_call: TRBD2; clone_size: few; v_call: TRBV5-6; j_call: TRBJ2-3; cdr3_nt: TGTGCCAGCAGCTCAGAGGGTCCTAGCGGGAGCGCAGATACGCAGTATTTT; cdr3_aa: CASSSEGPSGSADTQYF
d_call: .; clone_size: few; v_call: TRBV5-6; j_call: TRBJ2-7; cdr3_nt: TGTGCCAGCAGCTTGGGGTGGGACGAGCAGTACTTC; cdr3_aa: CASSLGWDEQYF
d_call: .; clone_size: many; v_call: TRBV29-1; j_call: TRBJ1-1; cdr3_nt: TGCAGCGTGGGTGGTCCGACAGTTTACACTGAAGCTTTCTTT; cdr3_aa: CSVGGPTVYTEAFF
d_call: .; clone_size: .; v_call: TRBV6-5; j_call: TRBJ2-7; cdr3_nt: TGTGCCAGCAGTTCGACGGTGTTCTCCTACGAGCAGTACTTC; cdr3_aa: CASSSTVFSYEQYF
d_call: TRBD2; clone_size: many; v_call: TRBV20-1; j_call: TRBJ2-3; cdr3_nt: TGCAGTGCTAGAGAGAGAGGGCGGGAGAGCACAGATACGCAGTATTTT; cdr3_aa: CSARERGRESTDTQYF
d_call: .; clone_size: many; v_call: TRBV12-3/TRBV12-4; j_call: TRBJ1-1; cdr3_nt: TGTGCCAGCACCCGCGTAGGTGAAGCTTTCTTT; cdr3_aa: CASTRVGEAFF
d_call: TRBD2; clone_size: medium-sized; v_call: TRBV7-2; j_call: TRBJ2-7; cdr3_nt: TGTGCCAGCACTAGCGGACCCTCCTACGAGCAGTACTTC; cdr3_aa: CASTSGPSYEQYF
d_call: .; clone_size: many; v_call: TRBV7-2; j_call: TRBJ1-6; cdr3_nt: TGTGCCAGCAGCCGGGACCGAGATTCACCCCTCCACTTT; cdr3_aa: CASSRDRDSPLHF
d_call: .; clone_size: .; v_call: TRBV21-1; j_call: TRBJ1-2; cdr3_nt: TGTGCCAGGAGCAAAGAGTTCGGGGGTTGTAACTATGGCTACACCTTC; cdr3_aa: CARSKEFGGCNYGYTF
d_call: TRBD2; clone_size: .; v_call: TRBV29-1; j_call: TRBJ2-1; cdr3_nt: TGCAGCGTTGAAAGACTAGCGGGAGTTCCCTACAATGAGCAGTTCTTC; cdr3_aa: CSVERLAGVPYNEQFF
d_call: .; clone_size: many; v_call: TRBV7-2; j_call: TRBJ1-2; cdr3_nt: TGTGCCAGCAGCCTCGACGGGAACTATGGCTACACCTTC; cdr3_aa: CASSLDGNYGYTF
d_call: .; clone_size: .; v_call: TRBV5-1; j_call: TRBJ2-1; cdr3_nt: TGCGCCAGCAGCCCGAGGGGGCTAGCGGGTTACAATGAGCAGTTCTTC; cdr3_aa: CASSPRGLAGYNEQFF
d_call: TRBD2; clone_size: .; v_call: TRBV28; j_call: TRBJ2-1; cdr3_nt: TGTGCCAGCAGTTCCCCCGGGACTAGCGGAGCCTACAATGAGCAGTTCTTC; cdr3_aa: CASSSPGTSGAYNEQFF
d_call: .; clone_size: .; v_call: TRBV11-3; j_call: TRBJ2-2; cdr3_nt: TGTGCCAGCAGCTTGACAGCAACCGGGGAGCTGTTTTTT; cdr3_aa: CASSLTATGELFF
d_call: .; clone_size: once; v_call: TRBV4-2; j_call: TRBJ2-3; cdr3_nt: TGTGACAGCAGCCAAGATCTTGGTGAGAAAAGCACAGATACGCAGTATTTT; cdr3_aa: CDSSQDLGEKSTDTQYF
d_call: .; clone_size: many; v_call: TRBV20-1; j_call: TRBJ2-7; cdr3_nt: TGCAGTGCGAGGGGGGTCACTAGTCCTTACGAGCAGTACTTC; cdr3_aa: CSARGVTSPYEQYF
d_call: .; clone_size: many; v_call: TRBV6-2/TRBV6-3; j_call: TRBJ2-7; cdr3_nt: TGTGCCAGCAGTTTCCGGGCAGGCTTCTCCTACGAGCAGTACTTC; cdr3_aa: CASSFRAGFSYEQYF
d_call: .; clone_size: many; v_call: TRBV4-2; j_call: TRBJ2-7; cdr3_nt: TGTGCCAGCAGCCAAGAGCCGGGTACCTACGAGCAGTACTTC; cdr3_aa: CASSQEPGTYEQYF
d_call: .; clone_size: few; v_call: TRBV11-3; j_call: TRBJ2-2; cdr3_nt: TGTGCCAGCAGCTTTTTATACACCGGGGAGCTGTTTTTT; cdr3_aa: CASSFLYTGELFF
d_call: TRBD1; clone_size: many; v_call: TRBV29-1; j_call: TRBJ2-3; cdr3_nt: TGCAGCGTTGGGACAGGGGGAGTGAGAACAGATACGCAGTATTTT; cdr3_aa: CSVGTGGVRTDTQYF
d_call: .; clone_size: many; v_call: TRBV7-2; j_call: TRBJ2-1; cdr3_nt: TGTGCCAGCAGCTTAGCACAGGGACTTTACAATGAGCAGTTCTTC; cdr3_aa: CASSLAQGLYNEQFF
d_call: .; clone_size: medium-sized; v_call: TRBV29-1; j_call: TRBJ2-7; cdr3_nt: TGCAGCGTCCGTCCGCGTGGAAACGAGCAGTACTTC; cdr3_aa: CSVRPRGNEQYF
d_call: .; clone_size: many; v_call: TRBV20-1; j_call: TRBJ2-7; cdr3_nt: TGCAGTGCTAGAGACAACCGGGACTCCCATAATAGGGCCCCCTACGAGCAGTACTTC; cdr3_aa: CSARDNRDSHNRAPYEQYF
d_call: .; clone_size: few; v_call: TRBV19; j_call: TRBJ2-5; cdr3_nt: TGTGCCAGTAGTATTAGGTACCAAGAGACCCAGTACTTC; cdr3_aa: CASSIRYQETQYF
d_call: TRBD1; clone_size: .; v_call: TRBV10-3; j_call: TRBJ2-7; cdr3_nt: TGTGCCATCAGGAGGACAGGGCCCGTGTACGAGCAGTACTTC; cdr3_aa: CAIRRTGPVYEQYF
d_call: TRBD2; clone_size: many; v_call: TRBV20-1; j_call: TRBJ2-5; cdr3_nt: TGCAGTGCTAGACCCCATAGCGGGGGGTTGGGTGAGACCCAGTACTTC; cdr3_aa: CSARPHSGGLGETQYF
d_call: TRBD1; clone_size: many; v_call: TRBV6-6; j_call: TRBJ1-5; cdr3_nt: TGTGCCAGCAGTTCCCCAGACAGGGGTAATCAGCCCCAGCATTTT; cdr3_aa: CASSSPDRGNQPQHF